This T cell receptor (beta chain) emerged from a study of blood T cells in healthy people across ages. Sample-barcoded 5' priming and a J-beta primer mix drove a second PCR of about 6 to 12 cycles. A tag from a template-switch adaptor with 12 random nucleotides marked each cDNA molecule. TCRdb ran MiXCR on the 5' RACE reads and lists one entry per CDR3 protein. The data contain over 300,000 distinct CDR3 sequences, about 49% of them seen just once; the ten biggest clones take up over 40%. Germline loops: CDR1 SGHTA, CDR2 FQGNSA. The CDR3 spans 13 residues. Trimming pared 5 bases from V and 5 bases from J, leaving 10 bases between.

Specimen: blood. The receptor was derived from a man between 60 and 75 years old in good health. The chain joins TRBV7-2 to TRBJ2-1; maybe TRBD2 (5 bases). DNA of the CDR3: TGTGCCAGCAGCGTGACTATAAACAATGAGCAGTTCTTC. Protein: CASSVTINNEQFF.